This T cell receptor beta chain comes out of a study of OX40 agonist ivuxolimab in advanced cancers. Study information: Enrollees could have had prior anti-PD-1, anti-PD-L1 or anti-CTLA-4 therapy, which more than 30% had received. Partial responses were seen in three patients, one with hepatocellular carcinoma and two with cutaneous melanoma. General study points: Patients with a partial response at 0.1-3.0 mg/kg had among the lowest clonal expansion. The CD4+ and CD8+ T cells in the blood had expanded clonally by week 6 at 0.1 to 3.0 mg/kg.

Assay used: immunoSEQ multiplex PCR; TCRdb lists only in-frame clones, some missing. In the table there are roughly 67,000 clones, 80% to 90% of which are singletons. Germline V CDR1 and CDR2: SGHNT, YYREEE (reference sequence). The CDR3 has 13 amino acids. V dropped 2 bases and J dropped 3 bases, with 5 bases sitting between them. About this clone itself: Its specificity is unknown.

The source was CD4+ or CD8+ T cells sorted from blood, collected in a trial of the OX40 agonist ivuxolimab. The chain employs TRBV5-4 and TRBJ2-2; D gene ambiguous. This receptor was taken from an adult with an advanced solid tumor such as melanoma, head and neck, liver or kidney cancer. The CDR3 spells CASSFRDTGELFF. CDR3 DNA sequence: TGTGCCAGCAGCTTCCGGGACACCGGGGAGCTGTTTTTT.